These 4 T cell receptor beta chains originate from one sample sequenced in a study of T cells and copy number aberrations in small-cell lung cancer. Assay used: immunoSEQ multiplex PCR; TCRdb lists only in-frame clones, some missing. The sample contains around 6,200 clones, approximately 76% of which appear only once. The material sequenced was tumor tissue. The receptor source for this set is a man in his fifties or sixties with small cell lung cancer.

The chain joins TRBV19 to TRBJ1-5; D not certain. The V end lost 7 bases, the J end lost 3 bases, and 22 bases lay between the germline ends. Per germline, CDR1 LNHDA and CDR2 SQIVND (reference sequence). The CDR3 length is 17 residues. CDR3 coding DNA: TGTGCCAGTACCCCCGGTTATAGTGGAGCAGCCAATCAGCCCCAGCATTTT. Its translation is CASTPGYSGAANQPQHF.

The chain links TRBV30 to TRBJ2-2; 10 nucleotides align to TRBD2. The length of the CDR3 is 16 residues. V lost 6 bases, J lost 5 bases, and 12 bases stayed unmatched. Germline V gene data show CDR1 as GTSNPN and CDR2 as SVGIG (reference sequence). The CDR3 nucleotides are TGTGCCTGCCACCAGCGGGAGGGGGTAGAGACCGGGGAGCTGTTTTTT. Translating gives CACHQREGVETGELFF.

CDR3 protein: CAISESRGLINNEQFF. CDR3 nucleotides: TGTGCCATCAGTGAGTCCCGGGGACTAATAAACAATGAGCAGTTCTTC. The chain carries TRBV10-3 and TRBJ2-1, with 7 bases matching TRBD2. This CDR3 has 16 residues. In germline, CDR1 is ENHRY, CDR2 SYGVKD. The V gene end was trimmed by 0 bases and the J gene end by 5 bases; junction bases not matched to a gene: 7.

DNA for the CDR3: TGTGCCAGCATGTTGACGGCAGCCTACGAGCAGTACTTC. Translated, it gives CASMLTAAYEQYF. The gene calls are TRBV2 and TRBJ2-7; D ambiguous. The V end lost 7 bases, the J end lost 2 bases, and 12 bases lay between the germline ends. The CDR3 sequence is 13 residues long. From germline, CDR1 is SNHLY and CDR2 FYNNEI. The full variable domain, completed using reference TRBV2 and TRBJ2-7, is EPEVTQTPSHQVTQMGQEVILRCVPISNHLYFYWYRQILGQKVEFLVSFYNNEISEKSEIFDDQFSVERPDGSNFTLKIRSTKLEDSAMYFCASMLTAAYEQYFGPGTRLTVT.